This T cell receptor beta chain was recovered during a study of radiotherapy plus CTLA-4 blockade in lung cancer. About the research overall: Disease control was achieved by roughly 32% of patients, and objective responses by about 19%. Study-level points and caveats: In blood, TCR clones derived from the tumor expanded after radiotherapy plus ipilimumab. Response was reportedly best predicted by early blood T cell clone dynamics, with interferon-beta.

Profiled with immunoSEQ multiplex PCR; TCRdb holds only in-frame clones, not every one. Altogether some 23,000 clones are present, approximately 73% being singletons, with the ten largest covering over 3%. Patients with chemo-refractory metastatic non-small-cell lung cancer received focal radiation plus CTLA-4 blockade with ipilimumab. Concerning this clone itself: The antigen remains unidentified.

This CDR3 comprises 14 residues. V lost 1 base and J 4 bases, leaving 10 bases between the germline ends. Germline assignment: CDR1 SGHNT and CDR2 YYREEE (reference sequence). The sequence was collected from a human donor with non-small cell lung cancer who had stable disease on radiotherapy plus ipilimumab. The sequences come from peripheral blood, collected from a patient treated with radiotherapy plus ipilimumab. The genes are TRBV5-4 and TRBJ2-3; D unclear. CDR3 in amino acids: CASSLSGFSDTQYF. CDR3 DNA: TGTGCCAGCAGCTTGAGTGGGTTTTCAGATACGCAGTATTTT.